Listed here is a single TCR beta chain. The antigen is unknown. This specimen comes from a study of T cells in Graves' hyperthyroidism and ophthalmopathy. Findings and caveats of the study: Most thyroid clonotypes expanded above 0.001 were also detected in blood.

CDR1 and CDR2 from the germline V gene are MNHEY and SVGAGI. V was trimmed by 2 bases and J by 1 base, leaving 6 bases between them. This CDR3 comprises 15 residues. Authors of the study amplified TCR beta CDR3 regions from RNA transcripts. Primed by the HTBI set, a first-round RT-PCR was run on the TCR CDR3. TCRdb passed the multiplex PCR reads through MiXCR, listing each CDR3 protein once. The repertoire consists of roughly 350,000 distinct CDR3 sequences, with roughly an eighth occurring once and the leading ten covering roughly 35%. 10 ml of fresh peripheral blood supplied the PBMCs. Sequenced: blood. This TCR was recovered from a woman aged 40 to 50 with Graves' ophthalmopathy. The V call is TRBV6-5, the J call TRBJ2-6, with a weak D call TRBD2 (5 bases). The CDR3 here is CASSYPGSGANVLTF. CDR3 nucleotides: TGTGCCAGCAGTTACCCGGGGTCTGGGGCCAACGTCCTGACTTTC.